The source of this TCR beta chain is a study of blood T cell repertoires in COVID-19. Study-wide background: From the United States, Italy and Spain came samples of acute and convalescent COVID-19.

Generated by immunoSEQ multiplex PCR, the TCRdb table keeps only in-frame clones and is missing some. The sample has 310,000 or so clones, nearly 90% seen once. V lost 7 bases and J 6 bases, leaving 22 bases between the germline ends. This CDR3 contains 16 residues. In germline, CDR1 is MDHEN, CDR2 SYDVKM. Participants came from under 30 US areas, aged about 18 to 95 years. The chain employs TRBV28 and TRBJ1-5, with TRBD1 as a possible D gene (6 bases). The receptor was derived from a young woman with acute COVID-19. The specimen was PBMCs or T cells enriched from blood (not recorded which). CDR3 in DNA: TGTGCCAGCACTCTTTCAGGGGCAGGGGATAGTCAGCCCCAGCATTTT. As protein: CASTLSGAGDSQPQHF. The full variable domain, in which reference TRBV28 and TRBJ1-5 provide the parts outside the CDR3, is DVKVTQSSRYLVKRTGEKVFLECVQDMDHENMFWYRQDPGLGLRLIYFSYDVKMKEKGDIPEGYSVSREKKERFSLILESASTNQTSMYLCASTLSGAGDSQPQHFGDGTRLSIL.